The 19 T cell receptor beta chains below come from one sample, sequenced in a study of prognosis after radiotherapy for stage I lung cancer. Amplification of TCR beta CDR3 from genomic DNA used two-round multiplex PCR. Primers (each specific to one TRBV or TRBJ gene) were used in first-round PCR. TCRdb ran MiXCR on the multiplex PCR reads and lists one entry per CDR3 protein. The sample lists approximately 30,000 distinct CDR3 sequences; 25% to 35% were seen once. This specimen consisted of PBMCs, obtained before or after stereotactic body radiation therapy (not recorded which). The receptors were gathered from a donor aged 50 or older with non-small cell lung cancer.

The chain couples TRBV5-1 to TRBJ2-3, with 10 bases aligning to TRBD2. There are 16 residues in the CDR3. J was trimmed by 6 bases and V by 1 base; bases with no gene match: 8. The V gene's germline CDR1 is SGHRS and CDR2 YFSETQ. CDR3 sequence reads: CASSLTSGAGGDTQYF. In nucleotides, the CDR3 is TGCGCCAGCAGCTTGACTAGCGGGGCAGGGGGGGATACGCAGTATTTT.

This sequence joins TRBV7-8 and TRBJ1-2, with no clear D. Looked up from germline, CDR1 is SGHVS and CDR2 is FQNEAQ. CDR3 length equals 17 residues. Trimming cost V 1 base and J 2 bases, with 17 bases left between them. CDR3 sequence (DNA): TGTGCCAGCAGCTTAGGGTTGCGGCGACCTGTCAACTATGGCTACACCTTC. Protein product: CASSLGLRRPVNYGYTF.

This clonotype was found many times. The chain links TRBV20-1 to TRBJ2-5; D remains ambiguous. CDR1 and CDR2 (germline): DFQATT, SNEGSKA (reference sequence). With 6 bases removed from V and 5 bases from J, the gap between germline ends came to 10 bases. The length of the CDR3 is 11 residues. The CDR3 sequence is CSASTRETQYF. In DNA, the CDR3 is TGCAGTGCCTCTACCCGGGAGACCCAGTACTTC.

Concerning this clonotype itself: The CDR3 does not end in the conserved phenylalanine or tryptophan, so this is likely a read error. The gene calls are TRBV7-9 and TRBJ2-7; 9 bases match TRBD1. This CDR3 has 16 residues. V was pared by 5 bases and J by 5 bases, with 13 bases of the junction left unmatched. CDR1 and CDR2 (germline): SEHNR, FQNEAQ (reference sequence). In DNA, the CDR3 is TGTGCCAGCAGCCCTAGAAGTGGGACAGGGTCCGACGAGCAGTACTCC. Translating gives CASSPRSGTGSDEQYS.

At least ten counts were recorded for this clonotype. The chain couples TRBV6-1 to TRBJ2-1; 7 bases line up with TRBD2. V shed 8 bases and J 4 bases; nucleotides not matched to a gene: 17. CDR3 length equals 17 residues. The V gene's germline CDR1 is MNHNS and CDR2 SASEGT. The CDR3 DNA sequence: TGTGCCAGCGGAGGTTCCCTAAGCGGGACCTATTACAATGAGCAGTTCTTC. It translates to CASGGSLSGTYYNEQFF.

V is TRBV7-2 and J is TRBJ1-2, with D tentatively TRBD1 (6 bases). CDR3 length: 15 residues. Trimming left V 0 bases short and J 7 bases short, with 15 bases between. Germline assignment: CDR1 SGHTA and CDR2 FQGNSA. This CDR3 is CASSLAVKAGVGYTF. The CDR3 DNA is TGTGCCAGCAGCTTAGCGGTCAAGGCAGGGGTTGGCTACACCTTC.

This clonotype is categorized as medium-sized. V gene TRBV28 combines with J gene TRBJ2-7; no firm D call. Trimming took off 3 bases at V and 7 bases at J, with 7 bases between the two ends. This CDR3 region has 11 residues. Germline values: CDR1 MDHEN, CDR2 SYDVKM. CDR3 coding DNA: TGTGCCAGCAGTTTGATGACTGAGCAGTACTTC. This encodes CASSLMTEQYF.

In its sample, this clonotype was seen many times. The chain uses TRBV3-1 and TRBJ2-2; D is unclear. The CDR3 length is 13 residues. The V end lost 1 base, the J end lost 3 bases, and 3 bases lay between the germline ends. Germline CDR1 and CDR2: LGHDT and YNNKEL (reference sequence). The CDR3 region has the DNA TGTGCCAGCAGCCAAGCCTACACCGGGGAGCTGTTTTTT. It yields the protein CASSQAYTGELFF.

This clonotype was counted ten times or more. This rearrangement joins TRBV5-6 to TRBJ2-3; 11 bases fit TRBD2. The CDR3 totals 17 residues. Trimming took 3 bases from V and 3 from J; bases not matched to a gene: 9. Germline V gene sequence: CDR1 SGHDT, CDR2 YYEEEE. Here the CDR3 reads CASSSFHGTSGTDTQYF. Written as DNA, the CDR3 is TGTGCCAGCAGCTCTTTCCACGGGACTAGCGGAACAGATACGCAGTATTTT.

This clonotype has at least ten counts. The chain joins TRBV27 to TRBJ1-1; D uncertain. With 3 bases removed from V and 2 bases from J, the gap between germline ends came to 7 bases. Looked up from germline, CDR1 is MNHEY and CDR2 is SMNVEV (reference sequence). This CDR3 has 13 residues. The CDR3 bases are TGTGCCAGCAGTTTTTCCATTAACACTGAAGCTTTCTTT. Residues: CASSFSINTEAFF.

For the CDR3, the DNA is TGCGCCAGCAGCCAAGGGAGGGGCGGGGAGACCCAGTACTTC. This gives the protein CASSQGRGGETQYF. This rearrangement joins TRBV4-1 to TRBJ2-5; maybe TRBD2 (6 bases). Trimming removed 1 base at V and 5 bases at J, with 11 bases between. CDR1 and CDR2 (germline): MGHRA, YSYEKL. This CDR3 contains 14 residues.

Ten or more counts support this clonotype. The chain employs TRBV19 and TRBJ2-7, with TRBD1 as a possible D gene (8 bases). The V and J ends lost 8 bases and 5 bases respectively, with 16 bases between them. Germline CDR1 is LNHDA and CDR2 is SQIVND (reference sequence). This CDR3 has 13 amino acids. CDR3 bases: TGTGCCAGTTCAGACAGGGGAGGGGACGAGCAGTACTTC. Translation: CASSDRGGDEQYF.

In its sample, this clonotype was seen once. The rearrangement uses TRBV28 and TRBJ2-7; D may be TRBD2 (6 bases). Germline V lookup: CDR1 MDHEN, CDR2 SYDVKM. The CDR3 is 15 residues long. The V end lost 4 bases, the J end lost 6 bases, and 19 bases lay between the germline ends. The CDR3 nucleotides are TGTGCCAGCAGTTCTCCGGGGGTGAGAGTCTTCGAGCAGTACTTC. Translating gives CASSSPGVRVFEQYF.

Turning to this clonotype: Possible read error: a much larger clone is one base away. V is TRBV9 and J is TRBJ1-4; D remains ambiguous. Between the trimmed V and J ends, which lost 4 bases and 4 bases, there was a span of 11 bases. The CDR3 spans 14 residues. Looked up from germline, CDR1 is SGDLS and CDR2 is YYNGEE. The CDR3: CASSPGQFNEKLFF. DNA for the CDR3: TGTGCCAGCAGCCCTGGGCAGTTTAATGAAAAACTGTTTTTT.

This clonotype was observed at least ten times. V and J are TRBV20-1 and TRBJ2-7, with D perhaps matching TRBD2 (6 bases). The V end lost 8 bases, the J end lost 2 bases, and 22 bases lay between the germline ends. Germline CDR1 and CDR2: DFQATT and SNEGSKA (reference sequence). This CDR3 region has 15 residues. The CDR3 protein is CSPTVGSSAPYEQYF. In nucleotides, the CDR3 is TGCAGTCCCACAGTGGGGTCTAGCGCACCCTACGAGCAGTACTTC.

Points on this clonotype: Given a far larger clone just one base away, this is likely a sequencing read error. CDR3 amino acids: CASSLETGRDGYTF. The CDR3, as DNA: TGTGCCAGCAGCCTAGAGACAGGCCGAGATGGCTACACCTTC. The chain recombines TRBV7-9 with TRBJ1-2; TRBD1 is a possible D gene (6 bases). Germline assignment: CDR1 SEHNR and CDR2 FQNEAQ (reference sequence). V lost 5 bases to trimming and J lost 6 bases, with 16 bases between them. This CDR3 has 14 amino acids.

This clonotype was counted ten times or more. The J gene is TRBJ1-2, the V gene TRBV29-1; D gene ambiguous. The CDR3 sequence is 13 residues long. Trimming pared 3 bases from V and 2 bases from J, leaving 10 bases between. CDR1 SQVTM and CDR2 ANQGSEA come from the germline V gene. CDR3 in DNA: TGCAGCGTTGATCCAGGAACAAACTATGGCTACACCTTC. Its protein product is CSVDPGTNYGYTF.

This clonotype came up a few times. The chain recombines TRBV4-2 with TRBJ2-5; the D is unclear. Trimming shortened V by 0 bases and J by 5 bases, and 4 bases separated the two germline ends. Germline V gene lookup returns CDR1 LGHNA and CDR2 YNFKEQ. The CDR3 sequence is 12 residues long. The CDR3 DNA sequence: TGTGCCAGCAGCCAAGAGGGGGAGACCCAGTACTTC. Translating it yields CASSQEGETQYF.

V gene TRBV6-2 or TRBV6-3 combines with J gene TRBJ2-1; no definite D call. Germline V gene data show CDR1 as MNHEY and CDR2 as SVGEGT. Trimming left V 2 bases short and J 4 bases short, with 9 bases between. CDR3 length: 14 amino acids. In nucleotides, the CDR3 is TGTGCCAGCAGTTACGATGGCTCTTACAATGAGCAGTTCTTC. Residues: CASSYDGSYNEQFF.